This TCR beta chain was sequenced during a study of T-cell reconstitution after alpha-beta-depleted transplantation in children. The CDR3 contains 15 residues. Looked up from germline, CDR1 is SGHTA and CDR2 is FQGNSA. Trimming took 5 bases from V and 5 from J, leaving 13 bases between them. This sample's TCRbeta library carried unique molecular identifier barcodes. TCRdb recomputed calls from the PCR reads with MiXCR, one row per CDR3 protein. The data contain some 200,000 distinct CDR3 sequences, over 5.5% of them seen just once; the ten biggest clones take up around 3.1%. Here the sequenced sample was PBMCs from the stem cell graft donor, taken from the stem cell graft. This sequence was found in a human donor who donated a stem cell graft to a child with Wiskott-Aldrich syndrome. V is TRBV7-2 and J is TRBJ1-6, with unresolved D. Here the CDR3 reads CASSQVTNNNSPLHF. CDR3 sequence (DNA): TGTGCCAGCAGCCAAGTAACGAACAATAATTCACCCCTCCACTTT.